This entry concerns a single TCR beta chain. The sample belongs to a study of blood T cell repertoires in COVID-19. Looking at the study overall: There were acute and convalescent COVID-19 samples, and they came from the United States, Italy and Spain.

Profiling relied on immunoSEQ multiplex PCR, and the TCRdb table lists in-frame clones only, not all of them. This table holds some 80,000 clones, about nine tenths found once. The source of this sequence is a man aged 45 to 65 with active or convalescent COVID-19. Sequencing was done on a sample of peripheral blood.

CDR3 loop: CASSLGQGGSEQYF. The DNA for the CDR3 is TGCGCCAGCAGCTTGGGACAGGGGGGAAGCGAGCAGTACTTC. The chain has TRBV5-1 and TRBJ2-7; 9 nucleotides match TRBD1. CDR3 length: 14 residues. Germline CDR1 and CDR2: SGHRS and YFSETQ. With 0 bases clipped from V and 6 bases from J, the junction kept 4 bases outside the gene matches. Based on the CDR3 plus reference TRBV5-1 and TRBJ2-7, the full variable domain is KAGVTQTPRYLIKTRGQQVTLSCSPISGHRSVSWYQQTPGQGLQFLFEYFSETQRNKGNFPGRFSGRQFSNSRSEMNVSTLELGDSALYLCASSLGQGGSEQYFGPGTRLTVT.